This is a list of T cell receptor beta chains from one sample in a study of OX40 agonist ivuxolimab in advanced cancers. Here immunoSEQ multiplex PCR was the method, and the copy in TCRdb shows in-frame clones only, minus some. This sample has 71,000 or so clones, with 86% found just once. The sequencing here drew on CD4+ or CD8+ T cells sorted from blood, taken in a trial of the OX40 agonist ivuxolimab. The receptors stem from an adult with an advanced solid tumor such as melanoma, head and neck, liver or kidney cancer. The CDR3 runs from the conserved cysteine through the conserved F or W. The D gene is left open where the match is weak. Clone size is shown for a subset of rows, as once, few, many or a class of expanded clone.

D	V	J	size	DNA	CDR3
NA	TRBV5-1	TRBJ1-5	NA	TGCGCCAGCAGCTTGGCCGGGGGGGGCCAGCCCCAGCATTTT	CASSLAGGGQPQHF
TRBD1	TRBV5-1	TRBJ1-5	NA	TGCGCCAGCAGCCTGGCGCCAGGGGGCGATCAGCCCCAGCATTTT	CASSLAPGGDQPQHF
TRBD1	TRBV4-3	TRBJ1-6	NA	TGCGCCAGCAGCCCGGGACAGTTTGATTCACCCCTCCACTTT	CASSPGQFDSPLHF
NA	TRBV5-4	TRBJ2-2	NA	TGTGCCAGCAGCCTGAATGGGGGGCGTTCCGGGGAGCTGTTTTTT	CASSLNGGRSGELFF
NA	TRBV2	TRBJ2-1	NA	TGTGCCAGCAGCCTCCTAGCCCCCAATGAGCAGTTCTTC	CASSLLAPNEQFF
TRBD1	TRBV19	TRBJ1-6	few	TGTGCCAGTAGTATGCGCCGGGACAGGGGCAATTCACCCCTCCACTTT	CASSMRRDRGNSPLHF
TRBD1	TRBV5-4	TRBJ1-6	NA	TGTGCCAGCAGCTTGGCAGGGGGGTCACCCCTCCACTTT	CASSLAGGSPLHF
NA	TRBV6-1	TRBJ1-2	NA	TGTGCCAGCAGCCAAGGACGGACCTATGGCTACACCTTC	CASSQGRTYGYTF
NA	TRBV28	TRBJ1-5	NA	TGTGCCAGCAGAAATAGGGGGGATCAGCCCCAGCATTTT	CASRNRGDQPQHF
NA	TRBV7-2	TRBJ2-5	NA	TGTGCCAGCAGCCGGACTATGGGAAGAGAGACCCAGTACTTC	CASSRTMGRETQYF
TRBD2	TRBV5-6	TRBJ2-5	NA	TGTGCCAGCAGCTTGGCCGGTCTAGCGGGGCCTCAAGAGACCCAGTACTTC	CASSLAGLAGPQETQYF
NA	TRBV14	TRBJ2-5	few	TGTGCCAGCAGCCAGGAAGAGACCCAGTACTTC	CASSQEETQYF
NA	TRBV7-9	TRBJ1-2	once	TGTGCCAGCAGCGGCCTGGGGTGGGGCTACACCTTC	CASSGLGWGYTF
TRBD2	TRBV6-4	TRBJ2-1	NA	TGTGCCAGCAGTGTTTCCCCTCCTTCTAGCGGGAGCTCCTACAATGAGCAGTTCTTC	CASSVSPPSSGSSYNEQFF
TRBD1	TRBV11-2	TRBJ2-7	NA	TGTGCCAGCAGTATTTCCGGGACAGGGGTGTACGAGCAGTACTTC	CASSISGTGVYEQYF
NA	TRBV9	TRBJ1-5	NA	TGTGCCAGCAGCCCTGGCCCTAGCAATCAGCCCCAGCATTTT	CASSPGPSNQPQHF